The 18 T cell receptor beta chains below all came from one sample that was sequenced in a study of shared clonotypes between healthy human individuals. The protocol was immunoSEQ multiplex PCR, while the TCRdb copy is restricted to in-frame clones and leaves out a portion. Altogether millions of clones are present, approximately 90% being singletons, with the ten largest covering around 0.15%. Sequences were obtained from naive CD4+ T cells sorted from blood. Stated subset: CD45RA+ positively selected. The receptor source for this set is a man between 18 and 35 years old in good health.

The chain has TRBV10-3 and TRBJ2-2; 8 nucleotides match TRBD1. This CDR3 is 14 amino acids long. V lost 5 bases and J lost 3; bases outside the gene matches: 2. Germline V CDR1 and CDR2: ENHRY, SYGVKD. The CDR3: CAISRTGYTGELFF. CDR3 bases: TGTGCCATCAGTCGGACAGGGTACACCGGGGAGCTGTTTTTT.

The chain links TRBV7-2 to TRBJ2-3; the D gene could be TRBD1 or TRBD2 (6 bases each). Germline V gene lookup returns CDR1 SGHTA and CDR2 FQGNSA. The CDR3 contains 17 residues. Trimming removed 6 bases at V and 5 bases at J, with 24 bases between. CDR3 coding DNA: TGTGCCAGCAGAACCGCTTCTCTAGCGAGAGGGGGAGATACGCAGTATTTT. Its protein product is CASRTASLARGGDTQYF.

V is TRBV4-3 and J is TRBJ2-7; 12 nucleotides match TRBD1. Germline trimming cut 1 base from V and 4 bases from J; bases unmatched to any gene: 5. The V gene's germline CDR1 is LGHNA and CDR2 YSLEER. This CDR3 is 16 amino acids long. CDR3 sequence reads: CASSQGRDRGLYEQYF. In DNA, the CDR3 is TGCGCCAGCAGCCAAGGCCGGGACAGGGGGCTGTACGAGCAGTACTTC.

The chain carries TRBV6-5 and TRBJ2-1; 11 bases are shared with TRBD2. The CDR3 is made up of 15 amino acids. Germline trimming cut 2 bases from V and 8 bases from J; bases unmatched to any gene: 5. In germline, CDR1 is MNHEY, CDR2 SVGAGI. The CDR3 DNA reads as TGTGCCAGCAGTTACACTAGCGGGAGATTTCATGAGCAGTTCTTC. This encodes CASSYTSGRFHEQFF.

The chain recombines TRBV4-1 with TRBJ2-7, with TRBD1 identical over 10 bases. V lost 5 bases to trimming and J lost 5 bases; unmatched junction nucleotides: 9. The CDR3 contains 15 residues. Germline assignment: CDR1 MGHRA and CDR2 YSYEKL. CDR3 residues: CASSARQGAKNEQYF. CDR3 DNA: TGCGCCAGCAGCGCAAGACAGGGGGCAAAAAACGAGCAGTACTTC.

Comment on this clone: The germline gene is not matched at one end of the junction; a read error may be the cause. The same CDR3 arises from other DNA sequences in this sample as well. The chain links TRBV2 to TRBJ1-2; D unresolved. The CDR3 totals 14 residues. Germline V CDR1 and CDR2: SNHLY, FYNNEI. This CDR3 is CASSGRGGVYGYTF. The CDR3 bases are TGCGCCAGCAGTGGACGGGGAGGAGTCTATGGCTACACCTTC.

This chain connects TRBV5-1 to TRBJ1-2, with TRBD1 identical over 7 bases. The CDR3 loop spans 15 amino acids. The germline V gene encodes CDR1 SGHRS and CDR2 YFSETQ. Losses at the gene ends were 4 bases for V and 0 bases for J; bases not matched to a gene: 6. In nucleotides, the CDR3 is TGCGCCAGCAGCCCCCGGACAGGAGCTAACTATGGCTACACCTTC. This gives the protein CASSPRTGANYGYTF.

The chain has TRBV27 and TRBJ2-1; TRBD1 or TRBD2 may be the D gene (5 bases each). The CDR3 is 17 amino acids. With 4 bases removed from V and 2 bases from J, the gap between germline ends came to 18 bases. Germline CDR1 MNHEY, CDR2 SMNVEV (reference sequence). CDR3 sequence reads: CASSYGRGPTTYNEQFF. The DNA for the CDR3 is TGTGCCAGCAGTTACGGACGGGGACCAACTACCTACAATGAGCAGTTCTTC.

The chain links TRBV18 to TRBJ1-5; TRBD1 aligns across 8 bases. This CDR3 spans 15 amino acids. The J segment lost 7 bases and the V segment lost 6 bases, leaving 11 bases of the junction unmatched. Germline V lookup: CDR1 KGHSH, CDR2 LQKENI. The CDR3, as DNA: TGTGCCAGCTCCTATGGGACAGGAGGGTTACAGCCCCAGCATTTT. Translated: CASSYGTGGLQPQHF.

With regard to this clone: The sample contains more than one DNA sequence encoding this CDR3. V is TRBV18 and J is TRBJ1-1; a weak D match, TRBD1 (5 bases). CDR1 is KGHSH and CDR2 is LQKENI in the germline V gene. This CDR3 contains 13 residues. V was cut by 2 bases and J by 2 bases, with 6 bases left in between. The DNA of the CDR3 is TGTGCCAGCTCACCAGGGGCCAACACTGAAGCTTTCTTT. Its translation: CASSPGANTEAFF.

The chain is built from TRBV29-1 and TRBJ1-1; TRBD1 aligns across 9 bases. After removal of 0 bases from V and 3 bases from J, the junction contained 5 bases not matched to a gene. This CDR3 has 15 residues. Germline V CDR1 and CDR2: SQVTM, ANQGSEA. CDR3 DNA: TGCAGCGTTGAAGATTTAAACAGGGGGCACACTGAAGCTTTCTTT. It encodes CSVEDLNRGHTEAFF. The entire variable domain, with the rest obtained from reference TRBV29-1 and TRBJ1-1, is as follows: SAVISQKPSRDICQRGTSLTIQCQVDSQVTMMFWYRQQPGQSLTLIATANQGSEATYESGFVIDKFPISRPNLTFSTLTVSNMSPEDSSIYLCSVEDLNRGHTEAFFGQGTRLTVV.

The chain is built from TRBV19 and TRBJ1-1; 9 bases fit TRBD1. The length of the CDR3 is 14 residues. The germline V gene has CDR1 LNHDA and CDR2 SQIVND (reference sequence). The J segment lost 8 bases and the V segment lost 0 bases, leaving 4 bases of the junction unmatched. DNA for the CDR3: TGTGCCAGTAGTATAGATTCGGGACAGGGCGAAGCTTTCTTT. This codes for CASSIDSGQGEAFF.

The DNA of the CDR3 is TGTGCCAGCAGTTTCGGGACAGGCGGACGCTACACCTTC. Encoded protein: CASSFGTGGRYTF. V is TRBV27 and J is TRBJ1-2; 8 positions agree with TRBD1. The germline V gene encodes CDR1 MNHEY and CDR2 SMNVEV (reference sequence). V was pared by 3 bases and J by 9 bases, with 6 bases of the junction left unmatched. The CDR3 has 13 residues.

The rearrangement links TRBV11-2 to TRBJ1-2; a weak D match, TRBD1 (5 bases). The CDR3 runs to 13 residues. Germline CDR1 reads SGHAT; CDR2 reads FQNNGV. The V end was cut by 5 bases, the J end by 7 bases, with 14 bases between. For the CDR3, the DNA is TGTGCCAGCAGCAACCAGGGTAACGGTGGCTACACCTTC. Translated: CASSNQGNGGYTF.

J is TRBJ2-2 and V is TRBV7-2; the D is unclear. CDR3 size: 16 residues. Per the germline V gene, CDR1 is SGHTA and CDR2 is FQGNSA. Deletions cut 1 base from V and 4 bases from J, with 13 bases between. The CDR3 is CASSLGSAVGTGELFF. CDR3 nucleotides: TGTGCCAGCAGCTTAGGCTCTGCCGTTGGCACCGGGGAGCTGTTTTTT.

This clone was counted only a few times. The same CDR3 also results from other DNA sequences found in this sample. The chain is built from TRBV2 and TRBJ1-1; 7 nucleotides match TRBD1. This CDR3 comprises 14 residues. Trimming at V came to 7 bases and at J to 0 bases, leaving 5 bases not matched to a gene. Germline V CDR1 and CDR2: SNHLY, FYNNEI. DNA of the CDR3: TGTGCCAGCAACAGGGACAGTTTGAACACTGAAGCTTTCTTT. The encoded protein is CASNRDSLNTEAFF.

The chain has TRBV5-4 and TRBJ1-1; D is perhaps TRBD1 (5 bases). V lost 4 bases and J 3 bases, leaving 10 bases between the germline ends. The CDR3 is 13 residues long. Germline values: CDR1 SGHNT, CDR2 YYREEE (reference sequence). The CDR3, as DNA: TGTGCCAGCAGCGGGGCAGGAGACACTGAAGCTTTCTTT. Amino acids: CASSGAGDTEAFF. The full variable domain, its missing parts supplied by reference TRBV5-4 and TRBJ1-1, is ETGVTQSPTHLIKTRGQQVTLRCSSQSGHNTVSWYQQALGQGPQFIFQYYREEENGRGNFPPRFSGLQFPNYSSELNVNALELDDSALYLCASSGAGDTEAFFGQGTRLTVV.

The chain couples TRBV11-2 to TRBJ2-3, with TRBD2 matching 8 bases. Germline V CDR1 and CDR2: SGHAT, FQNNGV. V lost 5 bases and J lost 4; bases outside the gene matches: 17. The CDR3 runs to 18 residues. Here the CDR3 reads CASSAGMQWTSMSDTQYF. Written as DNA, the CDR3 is TGTGCCAGCAGCGCCGGCATGCAATGGACTAGCATGTCAGATACGCAGTATTTT.